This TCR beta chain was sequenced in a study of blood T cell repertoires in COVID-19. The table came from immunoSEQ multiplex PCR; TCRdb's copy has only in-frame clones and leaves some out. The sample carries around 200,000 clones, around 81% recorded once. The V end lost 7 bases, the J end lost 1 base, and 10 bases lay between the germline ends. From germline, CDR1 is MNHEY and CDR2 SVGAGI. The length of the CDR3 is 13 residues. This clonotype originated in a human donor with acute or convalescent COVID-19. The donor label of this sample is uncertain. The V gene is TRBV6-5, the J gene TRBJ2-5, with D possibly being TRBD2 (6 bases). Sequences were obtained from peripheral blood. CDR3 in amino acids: CASMWGLQETQYF. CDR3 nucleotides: TGTGCCAGCATGTGGGGACTCCAAGAGACCCAGTACTTC.